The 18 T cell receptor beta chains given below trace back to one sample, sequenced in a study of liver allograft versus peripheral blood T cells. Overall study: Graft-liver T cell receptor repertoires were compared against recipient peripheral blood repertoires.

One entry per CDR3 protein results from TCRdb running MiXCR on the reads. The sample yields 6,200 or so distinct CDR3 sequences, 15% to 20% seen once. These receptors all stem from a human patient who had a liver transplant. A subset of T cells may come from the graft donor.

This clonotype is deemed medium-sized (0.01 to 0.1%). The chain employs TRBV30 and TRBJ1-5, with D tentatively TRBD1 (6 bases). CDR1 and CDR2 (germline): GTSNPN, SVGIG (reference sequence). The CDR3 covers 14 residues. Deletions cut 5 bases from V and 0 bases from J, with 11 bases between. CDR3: CAWEGDSSNQPQHF. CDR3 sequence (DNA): TGTGCCTGGGAGGGGGATTCTAGCAATCAGCCCCAGCATTTT.

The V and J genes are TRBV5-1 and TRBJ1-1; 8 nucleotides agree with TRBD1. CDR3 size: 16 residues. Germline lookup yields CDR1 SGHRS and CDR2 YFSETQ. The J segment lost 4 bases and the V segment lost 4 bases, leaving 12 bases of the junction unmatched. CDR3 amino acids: CASSTGQGGATTEAFF. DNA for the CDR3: TGCGCCAGCAGCACCGGACAGGGAGGGGCGACCACTGAAGCTTTCTTT.

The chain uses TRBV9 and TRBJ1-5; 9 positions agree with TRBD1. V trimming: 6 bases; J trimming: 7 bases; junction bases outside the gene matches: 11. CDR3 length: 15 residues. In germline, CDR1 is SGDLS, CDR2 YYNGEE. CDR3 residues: CASNKQGAREQPQHF. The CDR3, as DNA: TGTGCCAGCAACAAACAGGGGGCGCGGGAACAGCCCCAGCATTTT.

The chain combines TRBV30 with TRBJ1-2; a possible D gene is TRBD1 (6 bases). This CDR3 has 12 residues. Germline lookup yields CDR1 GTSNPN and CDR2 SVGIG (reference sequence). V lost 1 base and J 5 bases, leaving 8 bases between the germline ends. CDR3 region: CAWSDQGYGYTF. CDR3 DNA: TGTGCCTGGAGTGATCAGGGGTATGGCTACACCTTC.

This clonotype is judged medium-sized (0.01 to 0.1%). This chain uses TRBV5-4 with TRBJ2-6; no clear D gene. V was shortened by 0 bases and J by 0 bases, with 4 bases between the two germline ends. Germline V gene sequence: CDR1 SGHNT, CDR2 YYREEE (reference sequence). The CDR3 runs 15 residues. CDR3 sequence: CASSLGGSGANVLTF. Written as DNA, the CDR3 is TGTGCCAGCAGCTTGGGTGGCTCTGGGGCCAACGTCCTGACTTTC.

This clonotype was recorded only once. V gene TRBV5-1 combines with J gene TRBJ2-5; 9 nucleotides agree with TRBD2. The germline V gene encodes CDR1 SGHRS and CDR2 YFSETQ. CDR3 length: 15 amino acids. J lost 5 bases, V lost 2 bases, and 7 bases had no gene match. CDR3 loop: CASSLISGSLETQYF. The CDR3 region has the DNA TGCGCCAGCAGCTTAATTAGCGGGAGTTTGGAGACCCAGTACTTC. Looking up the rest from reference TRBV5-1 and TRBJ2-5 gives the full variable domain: KAGVTQTPRYLIKTRGQQVTLSCSPISGHRSVSWYQQTPGQGLQFLFEYFSETQRNKGNFPGRFSGRQFSNSRSEMNVSTLELGDSALYLCASSLISGSLETQYFGPGTRLLVL.

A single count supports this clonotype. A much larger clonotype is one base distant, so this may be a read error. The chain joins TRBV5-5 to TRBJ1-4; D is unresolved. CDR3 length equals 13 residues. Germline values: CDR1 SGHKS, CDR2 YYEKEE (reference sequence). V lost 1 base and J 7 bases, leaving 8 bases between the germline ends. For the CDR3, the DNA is TGTGCCAGCAGCTTGTCAGACGGTGAAAAACTGTTTTTT. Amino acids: CASSLSDGEKLFF.

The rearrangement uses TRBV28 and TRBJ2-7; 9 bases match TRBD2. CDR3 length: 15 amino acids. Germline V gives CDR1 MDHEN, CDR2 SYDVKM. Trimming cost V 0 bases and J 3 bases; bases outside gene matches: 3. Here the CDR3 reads CASSLWVAGDYEQYF. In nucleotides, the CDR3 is TGTGCCAGCAGTTTATGGGTAGCGGGAGACTACGAGCAGTACTTC.

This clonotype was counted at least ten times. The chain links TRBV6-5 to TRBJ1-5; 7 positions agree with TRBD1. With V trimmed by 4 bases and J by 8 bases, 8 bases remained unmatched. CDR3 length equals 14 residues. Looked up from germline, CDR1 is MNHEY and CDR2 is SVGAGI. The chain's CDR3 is CASSSTGDREPQHF. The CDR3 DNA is TGTGCCAGCAGTTCAACAGGCGACAGGGAGCCCCAGCATTTT.

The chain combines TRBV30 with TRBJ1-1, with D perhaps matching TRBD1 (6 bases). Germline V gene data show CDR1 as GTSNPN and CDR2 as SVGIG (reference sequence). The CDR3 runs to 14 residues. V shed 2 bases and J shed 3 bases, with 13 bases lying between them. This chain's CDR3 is CAWSRGLLYTEAFF. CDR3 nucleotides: TGTGCCTGGAGTAGGGGGTTATTGTACACTGAAGCTTTCTTT.

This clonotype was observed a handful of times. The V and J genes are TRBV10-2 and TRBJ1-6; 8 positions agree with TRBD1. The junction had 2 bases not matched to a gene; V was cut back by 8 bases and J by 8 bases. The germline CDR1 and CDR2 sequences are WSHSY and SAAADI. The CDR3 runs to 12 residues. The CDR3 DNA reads TGCGCCAGCGGACAGGGCGATTCACCCCTCCACTTT. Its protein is CASGQGDSPLHF.

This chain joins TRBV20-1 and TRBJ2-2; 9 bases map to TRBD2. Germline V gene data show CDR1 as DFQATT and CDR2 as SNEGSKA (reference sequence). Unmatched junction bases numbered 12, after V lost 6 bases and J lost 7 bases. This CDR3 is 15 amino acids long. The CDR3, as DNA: TGCAGTGCGTTAGGGGGTAGCGGGAGAGGCGGGGAGCTGTTTTTT. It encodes CSALGGSGRGGELFF.

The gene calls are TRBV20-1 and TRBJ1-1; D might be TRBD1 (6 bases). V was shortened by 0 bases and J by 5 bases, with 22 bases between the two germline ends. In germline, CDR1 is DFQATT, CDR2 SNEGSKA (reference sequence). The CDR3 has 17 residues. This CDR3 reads CSARDLGLAGAGTEAFF. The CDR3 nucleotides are TGCAGTGCTAGAGATTTGGGGTTGGCAGGGGCGGGAACTGAAGCTTTCTTT.

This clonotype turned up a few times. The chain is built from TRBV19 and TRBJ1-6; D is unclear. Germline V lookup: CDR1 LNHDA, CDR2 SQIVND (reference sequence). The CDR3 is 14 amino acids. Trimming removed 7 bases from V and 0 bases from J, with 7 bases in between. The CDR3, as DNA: TGTGCCAGTACGGGGTTCTCCTATAATTCACCCCTCCACTTT. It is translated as CASTGFSYNSPLHF.

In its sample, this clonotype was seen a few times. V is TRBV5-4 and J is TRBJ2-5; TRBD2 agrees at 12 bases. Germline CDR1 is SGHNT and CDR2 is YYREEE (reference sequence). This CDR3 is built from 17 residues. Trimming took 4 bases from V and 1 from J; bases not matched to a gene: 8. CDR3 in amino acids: CASSHGPSGGAQETQYF. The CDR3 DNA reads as TGTGCCAGCAGCCATGGGCCTAGCGGGGGGGCCCAAGAGACCCAGTACTTC.

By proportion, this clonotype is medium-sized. CDR3 DNA sequence: TGTGCCAGCTCCGCAACGGGGGAGACCCAGTACTTC. Amino acid sequence: CASSATGETQYF. The J gene is TRBJ2-5, the V gene TRBV18; tentatively, D is TRBD2 (5 bases). V lost 6 bases and J 5 bases, leaving 10 bases between the germline ends. Germline V gene lookup returns CDR1 KGHSH and CDR2 LQKENI. The CDR3 loop spans 12 amino acids.

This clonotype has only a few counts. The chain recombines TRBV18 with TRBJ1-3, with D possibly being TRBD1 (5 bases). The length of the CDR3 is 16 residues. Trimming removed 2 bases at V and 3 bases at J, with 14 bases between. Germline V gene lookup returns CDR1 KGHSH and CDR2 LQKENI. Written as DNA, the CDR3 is TGTGCCAGCTCACCATCCCCAGGGCGGGATGGAAACACCATATATTTT. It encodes CASSPSPGRDGNTIYF.

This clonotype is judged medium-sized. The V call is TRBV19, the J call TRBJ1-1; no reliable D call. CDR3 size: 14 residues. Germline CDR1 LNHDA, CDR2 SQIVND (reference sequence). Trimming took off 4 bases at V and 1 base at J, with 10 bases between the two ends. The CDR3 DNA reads TGTGCCAGTAGTAGGAGGATGGGGAACACTGAAGCTTTCTTT. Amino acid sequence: CASSRRMGNTEAFF.